This TCR beta chain was recovered during a study of OX40 agonist ivuxolimab in advanced cancers. Notes on the study in general: Still undetermined is the antigen specificity of the expanded peripheral T cells.

About this clone itself: Antigen: not known.

The CDR3 has 16 residues. The germline gives CDR1 SEHNR, CDR2 FQNEAQ (reference sequence). Trimming pared 1 base from V and 1 base from J, leaving 13 bases between. Sequenced by immunoSEQ multiplex PCR; TCRdb stores in-frame clones only, minus some. The sample gives under 40,000 clones, more than 75% of which show up once; 15% to 20% is in the top ten. The input for sequencing was CD4+ or CD8+ T cells sorted from blood, taken in a trial of the OX40 agonist ivuxolimab. The J gene is TRBJ1-1, the V gene TRBV7-9, with D uncertain. The sequence was obtained from an adult with an advanced solid tumor such as melanoma, head and neck, liver or kidney cancer. The CDR3: CASSLVGISQNTEAFF. DNA for the CDR3: TGTGCCAGCAGCTTAGTAGGTATCAGCCAGAACACTGAAGCTTTCTTT.